This TCR beta chain originates from a study of CD8 T cells in ankylosing spondylitis. Findings and caveats of the study: Apparently characteristic of ankylosing spondylitis blood was a TCR beta motif (roughly eight highly homologous variants). Disease-linked clones had a CD8+ phenotype and relatively low frequency in peripheral blood.

The authors made TCR beta libraries by quantitative 5'-RACE with molecular barcodes. TCRdb reprocessed the 5' RACE reads via MiXCR and lists one record per CDR3 protein. The sample comprises roughly 240,000 distinct CDR3 sequences, under 35% of which are singletons, and around 4.2% rests with the top ten. Comments on this clonotype: Antigen unknown.

In germline, CDR1 is MDHEN, CDR2 SYDVKM. The CDR3 spans 15 residues. Trimming removed 4 bases from V and 1 base from J, with 13 bases in between. J is TRBJ1-1 and V is TRBV28, with D perhaps matching TRBD1 (5 bases). The TCR originated in a male donor with ankylosing spondylitis or in good health (not recorded which). Sample: blood, either unsorted or a sorted T cell fraction (not recorded which). DNA of the CDR3: TGTGCCAGCAGTTCCCTTGGGCAGGGGAACACTGAAGCTTTCTTT. Amino acids: CASSSLGQGNTEAFF.